This TCR beta chain appears in the sequencing data of a study of glioma-infiltrating T cells. This clonotype was seen a handful of times. Using RNA template, CDR3s of TCR alpha and beta were amplified with iRepertoire arm-PCR. TCRdb ran MiXCR on the multiplex PCR reads and lists one entry per CDR3 protein. The sample lists 300,000 to 450,000 distinct CDR3 sequences, approximately 42% occurring once. This clonotype was sampled from a human donor with low-grade glioma or glioblastoma, undergoing nonglioma brain surgery, or in good health (not recorded which). Sequencing used glioma tissue, nonneoplastic brain tissue, or PBMCs (not recorded which).

CDR3 DNA sequence: TGTGCCAGCAAGGAGGGGTTAGGGGCCAACGTCCTGACTTTC. Residues: CASKEGLGANVLTF. V and J are TRBV27 and TRBJ2-6; possibly TRBD2 for D (6 bases). The CDR3 length is 14 residues. V was shortened by 7 bases and J by 4 bases, with 11 bases between the two germline ends. Germline values: CDR1 MNHEY, CDR2 SMNVEV (reference sequence).